The T cell receptor (beta chain) under discussion was sequenced for a study of post-analysis software for immune sequencing data (dated by TCRdb to the mid-2010s). About the investigation overall: Relapsing-remitting, secondary progressive and progressive-relapsing multiple sclerosis were recorded as disease courses, and subtype annotation was lacking for some patients. The multiple sclerosis patient repertoires were compared with 10 or so previously published healthy control repertoires from donors aged about 6 to 28 years. A subset of samples was prepared in parallel using single-end sample barcoding, then pooled and co-amplified after Illumina adapter ligation. General findings and caveats noted by the study authors: The control group was slightly older than the multiple sclerosis patient group. A handful of TRBV segments, including TRBV5-6, TRBV5-1 and TRBV20-1, were significantly more frequent in patients than controls. Multiple sclerosis patients had significantly lower normalized Chao1 diversity than controls, a result that suggests substantial peripheral T-cell clonal expansion. Direct clustering with F measure showed strong co-clustering of samples prepared in the same batch, prompting a batch-effect correction.

TCR beta repertoires were profiled from peripheral blood of about a dozen young patients with multiple sclerosis to demonstrate the VDJtools post-analysis software. Multiple sclerosis patients were children and adolescents aged roughly 6 to 15 years. The method behind the library was PCR. The reads were generated on an Illumina HiSeq 2500. To reduce PCR and sequencing biases, unique molecular identifiers were built into the TCR beta cDNA libraries. Per 1 to 10 million input T cells, some 500,000 cDNA molecules were obtained, such that each molecule approximated one T cell. Patient libraries were prepared and sequenced with the same protocol used for the earlier healthy control dataset. Within a given batch, samples were prepared together, multiplexed and sequenced on the same HiSeq lane. Processing in the source paper ran as follows. Raw barcoded reads were processed with MIGEC, discarding single-read molecular identifier groups before consensus assembly and CDR3 extraction. VDJtools was used for post-analysis of the clonotype tables, with diversity normalized by down-sampling every dataset to the smallest sample size. To correct batch-related cross-sample contamination, repertoire overlap clustering matched CDR3 amino acid sequences but not nucleotide sequences. TCRdb's own reprocessing of the public reads used fastp at Q25 and MiXCR and kept productive beta chains. Each CDR3 protein gets just one entry, which takes the most common genes and DNA from the rows behind it. None of the V and J calls come from the authors' own analysis; TCRdb made them. The sample table lists over 300,000 distinct CDR3 sequences, less than 40% of them with a count of one. 13% of the sample lies in the top ten.

Taken from the germline V gene, the CDR1 and CDR2 loops are MDHEN and SYDVKM. Its CDR3 holds 13 amino acids, cysteine through phenylalanine. Just CDR3 DNA is preserved here, 39 bases in frame from base 1. The V and J ends are trimmed by 3 bases and 6 bases, leaving 11 bases between them. In the case of this clonotype: Its binding antigen is unknown. No clone much larger than this one lies a single base away; base qualities are absent.

This receptor was taken from a girl aged 10-17 years with multiple sclerosis. The sample comprised blood. The rearrangement joined TRBV28 to TRBJ1-1; a weak D assignment points to TRBD1 (6 bases agree). In nucleotides, the sequence is TGTGCCAGCAGTTTCGCCAGGGGCGCTGAAGCTTTCTTT. Translated, this is CASSFARGAEAFF. Full variable domain (CDR3 extended with the reference TRBV28 and TRBJ1-1 proteins): DVKVTQSSRYLVKRTGEKVFLECVQDMDHENMFWYRQDPGLGLRLIYFSYDVKMKEKGDIPEGYSVSREKKERFSLILESASTNQTSMYLCASSFARGAEAFFGQGTRLTVV.